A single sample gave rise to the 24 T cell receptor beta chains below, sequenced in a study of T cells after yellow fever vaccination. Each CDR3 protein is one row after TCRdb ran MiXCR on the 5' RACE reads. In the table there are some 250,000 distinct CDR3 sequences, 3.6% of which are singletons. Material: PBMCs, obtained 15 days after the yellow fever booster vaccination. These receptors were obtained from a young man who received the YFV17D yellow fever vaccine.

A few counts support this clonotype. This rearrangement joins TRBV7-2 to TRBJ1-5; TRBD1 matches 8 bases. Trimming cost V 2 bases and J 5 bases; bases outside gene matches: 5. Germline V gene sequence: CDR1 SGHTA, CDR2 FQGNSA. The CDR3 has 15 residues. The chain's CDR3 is CASSLSGTGYQPQHF. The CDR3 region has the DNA TGTGCCAGCAGCTTAAGTGGGACAGGATATCAGCCCCAGCATTTT.

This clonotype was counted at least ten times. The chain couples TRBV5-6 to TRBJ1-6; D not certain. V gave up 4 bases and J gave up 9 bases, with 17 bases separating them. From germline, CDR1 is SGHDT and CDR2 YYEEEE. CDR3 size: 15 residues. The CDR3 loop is CASSPRPLRASPLHF. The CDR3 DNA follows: TGTGCCAGCAGCCCTCGACCCTTAAGAGCTTCACCCCTCCACTTT.

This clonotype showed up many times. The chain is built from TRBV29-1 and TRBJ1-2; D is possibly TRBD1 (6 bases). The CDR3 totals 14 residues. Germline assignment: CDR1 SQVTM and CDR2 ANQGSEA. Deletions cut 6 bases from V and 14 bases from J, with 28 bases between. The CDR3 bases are TGCAGCGTGGACGCTCGGACAAGGGGGGCTGGGGTGACCTTC. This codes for CSVDARTRGAGVTF.

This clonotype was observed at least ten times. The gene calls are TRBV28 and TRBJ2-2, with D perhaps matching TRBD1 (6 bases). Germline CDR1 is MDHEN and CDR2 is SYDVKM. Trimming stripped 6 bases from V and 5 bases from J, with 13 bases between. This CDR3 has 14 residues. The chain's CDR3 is CASSSADRTGELFF. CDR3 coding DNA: TGTGCCAGCAGCTCCGCGGACAGAACCGGGGAGCTGTTTTTT.

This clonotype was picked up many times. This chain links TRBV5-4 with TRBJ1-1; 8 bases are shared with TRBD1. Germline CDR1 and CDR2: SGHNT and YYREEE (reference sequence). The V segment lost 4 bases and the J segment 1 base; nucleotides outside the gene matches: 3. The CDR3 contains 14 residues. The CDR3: CASSHGQGNTEAFF. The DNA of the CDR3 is TGTGCCAGCAGCCACGGACAGGGGAACACTGAAGCTTTCTTT.

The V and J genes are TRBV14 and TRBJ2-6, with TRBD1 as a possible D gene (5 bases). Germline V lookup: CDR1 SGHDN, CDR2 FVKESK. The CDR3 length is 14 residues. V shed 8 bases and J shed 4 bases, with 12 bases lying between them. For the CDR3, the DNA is TGTGCCAGCCGACAGAGTTCCGGGGCCAACGTCCTGACTTTC. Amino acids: CASRQSSGANVLTF.

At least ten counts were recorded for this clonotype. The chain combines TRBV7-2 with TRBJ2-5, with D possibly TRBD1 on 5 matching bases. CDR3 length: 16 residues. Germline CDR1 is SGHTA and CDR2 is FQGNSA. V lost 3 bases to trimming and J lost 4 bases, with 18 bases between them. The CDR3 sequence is CASSLSSSGQGETQYF. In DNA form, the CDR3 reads TGTGCCAGCAGCTTGTCCTCATCAGGCCAGGGAGAGACCCAGTACTTC.

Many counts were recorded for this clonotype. DNA of the CDR3: TGCAGTGCTAGGGACCCGGGGGGGAGCACAGATACGCAGTATTTT. It specifies CSARDPGGSTDTQYF. V and J are TRBV20-1 and TRBJ2-3; TRBD2 agrees at 8 bases. CDR1 and CDR2 (germline): DFQATT, SNEGSKA (reference sequence). The trim removed 3 bases at V and 0 bases at J, leaving 5 bases unmatched. The CDR3 contains 15 residues.

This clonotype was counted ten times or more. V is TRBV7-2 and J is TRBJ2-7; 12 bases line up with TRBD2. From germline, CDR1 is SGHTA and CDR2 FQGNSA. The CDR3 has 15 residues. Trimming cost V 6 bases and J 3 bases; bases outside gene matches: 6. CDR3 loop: CASRLTSGRYYEQYF. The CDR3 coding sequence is TGTGCCAGCAGATTGACTAGCGGGAGATACTACGAGCAGTACTTC.

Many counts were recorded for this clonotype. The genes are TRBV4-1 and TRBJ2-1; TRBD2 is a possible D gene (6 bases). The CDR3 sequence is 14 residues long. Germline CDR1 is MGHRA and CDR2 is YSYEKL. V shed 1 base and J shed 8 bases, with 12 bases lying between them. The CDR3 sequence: CASSQGTRGDEQFF. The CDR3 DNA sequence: TGCGCCAGCAGCCAAGGGACCCGCGGGGATGAGCAGTTCTTC.

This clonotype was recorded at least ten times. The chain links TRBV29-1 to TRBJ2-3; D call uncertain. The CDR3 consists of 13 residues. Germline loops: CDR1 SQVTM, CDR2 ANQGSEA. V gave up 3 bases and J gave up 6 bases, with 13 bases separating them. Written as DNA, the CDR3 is TGCAGCGTTGAGGCGTACCGGTTGGATACGCAGTATTTT. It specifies CSVEAYRLDTQYF.

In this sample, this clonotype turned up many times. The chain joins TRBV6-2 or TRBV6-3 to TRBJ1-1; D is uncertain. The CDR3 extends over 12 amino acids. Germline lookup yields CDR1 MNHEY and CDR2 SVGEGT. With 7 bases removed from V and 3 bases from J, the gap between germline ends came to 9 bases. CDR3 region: CASKDPDTEAFF. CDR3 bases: TGTGCCAGCAAAGACCCGGACACTGAAGCTTTCTTT.

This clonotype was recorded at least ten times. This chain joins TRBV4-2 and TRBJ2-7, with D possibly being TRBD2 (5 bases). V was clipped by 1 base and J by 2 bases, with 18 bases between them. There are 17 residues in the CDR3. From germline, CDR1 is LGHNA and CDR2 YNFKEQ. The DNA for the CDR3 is TGTGCCAGCAGCCAAGTAAGGGAAGGGAGCTCCACCTACGAGCAGTACTTC. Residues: CASSQVREGSSTYEQYF.

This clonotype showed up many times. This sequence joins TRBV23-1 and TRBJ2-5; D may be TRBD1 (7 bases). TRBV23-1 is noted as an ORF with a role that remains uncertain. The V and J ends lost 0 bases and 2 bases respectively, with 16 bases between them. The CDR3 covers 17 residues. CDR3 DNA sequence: TGCGCCAGCAGTCAATCTCCCAGGGGGACTTCACAAGAGACCCAGTACTTC. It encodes CASSQSPRGTSQETQYF.

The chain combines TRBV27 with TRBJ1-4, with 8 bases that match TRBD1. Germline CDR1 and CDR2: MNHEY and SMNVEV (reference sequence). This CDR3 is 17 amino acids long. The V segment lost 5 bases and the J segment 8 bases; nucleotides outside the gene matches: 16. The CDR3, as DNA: TGTGCCAGCAGTATACTCCCGCAGGGGGCTCTCGGAGAAAAACTGTTTTTT. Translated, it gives CASSILPQGALGEKLFF.

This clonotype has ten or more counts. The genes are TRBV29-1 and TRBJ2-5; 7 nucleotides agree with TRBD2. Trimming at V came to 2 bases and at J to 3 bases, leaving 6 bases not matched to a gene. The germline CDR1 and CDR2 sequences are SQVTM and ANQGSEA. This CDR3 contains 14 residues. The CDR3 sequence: CSVEPVGGEETQYF. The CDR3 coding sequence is TGCAGCGTTGAACCTGTGGGGGGGGAAGAGACCCAGTACTTC.

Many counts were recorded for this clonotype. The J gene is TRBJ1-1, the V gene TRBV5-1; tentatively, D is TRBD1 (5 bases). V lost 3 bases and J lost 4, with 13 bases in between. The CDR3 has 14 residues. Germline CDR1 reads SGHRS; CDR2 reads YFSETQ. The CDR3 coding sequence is TGCGCCAGCAGCTGGCGTGGGGGAGCCACTGAAGCTTTCTTT. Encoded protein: CASSWRGGATEAFF.

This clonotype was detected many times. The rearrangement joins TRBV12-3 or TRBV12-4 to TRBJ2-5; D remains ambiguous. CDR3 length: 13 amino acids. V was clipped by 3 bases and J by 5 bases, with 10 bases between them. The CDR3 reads CASSFLQRETQYF. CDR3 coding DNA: TGTGCCAGCAGTTTCTTACAGAGGGAGACCCAGTACTTC.

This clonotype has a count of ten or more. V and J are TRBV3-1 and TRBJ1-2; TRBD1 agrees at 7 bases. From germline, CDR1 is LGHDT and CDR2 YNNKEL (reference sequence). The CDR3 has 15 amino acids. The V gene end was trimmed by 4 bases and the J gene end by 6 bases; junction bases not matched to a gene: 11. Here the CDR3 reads CASSPQDRIINGYTF. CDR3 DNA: TGTGCCAGCAGCCCCCAGGACAGGATAATTAATGGCTACACCTTC.

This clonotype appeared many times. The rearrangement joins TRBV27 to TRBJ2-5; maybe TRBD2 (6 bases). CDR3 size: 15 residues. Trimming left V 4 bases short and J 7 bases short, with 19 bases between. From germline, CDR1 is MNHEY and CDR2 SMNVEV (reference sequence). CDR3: CASSSFTSSTGTQYF. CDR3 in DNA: TGTGCCAGCAGTTCATTTACTAGCTCTACGGGGACCCAGTACTTC.

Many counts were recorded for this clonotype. CDR3 sequence: CASRVEGTQYF. CDR3 DNA sequence: TGTGCCAGCCGAGTAGAGGGGACCCAGTACTTC. The chain is built from TRBV2 and TRBJ2-5; tentatively, D is TRBD2 (5 bases). The CDR3 is 11 amino acids. CDR1 is SNHLY, CDR2 FYNNEI, per germline. Trimming removed 8 bases at V and 7 bases at J, with 11 bases between.

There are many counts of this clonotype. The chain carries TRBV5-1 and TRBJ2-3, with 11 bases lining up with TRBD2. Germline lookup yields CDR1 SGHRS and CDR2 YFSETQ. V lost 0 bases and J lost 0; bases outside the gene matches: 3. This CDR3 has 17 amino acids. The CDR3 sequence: CASSLASGGFSTDTQYF. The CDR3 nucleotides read TGCGCCAGCAGCTTGGCTAGCGGGGGGTTTAGCACAGATACGCAGTATTTT.

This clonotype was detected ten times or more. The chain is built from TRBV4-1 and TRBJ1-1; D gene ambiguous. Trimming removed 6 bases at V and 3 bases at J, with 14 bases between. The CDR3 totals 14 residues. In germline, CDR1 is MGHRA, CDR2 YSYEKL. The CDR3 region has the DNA TGCGCCAGCAGTCCTTACATGGGTGACACTGAAGCTTTCTTT. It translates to CASSPYMGDTEAFF.

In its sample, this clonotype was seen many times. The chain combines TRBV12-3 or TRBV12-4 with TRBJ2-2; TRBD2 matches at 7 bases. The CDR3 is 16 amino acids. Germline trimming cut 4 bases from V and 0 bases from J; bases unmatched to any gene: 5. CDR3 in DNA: TGTGCCAGCAGTTCCGTGGGGGGGGCGAACACCGGGGAGCTGTTTTTT. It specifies CASSSVGGANTGELFF.